The 8 T cell receptor beta chains reported below all come from one sample, sequenced in a study of memory CD4+ T cells and cytomegalovirus serostatus. Single viable CD3+CD4+CD8-CD45RO+ cells were sorted as the memory CD4+ T cells. Sequenced by immunoSEQ multiplex PCR; TCRdb stores in-frame clones only, minus some. The top ten clones hold approximately 0.99% of a sample with just under 60,000 clones, about 81% of them seen once. The sample taken for sequencing was memory CD4+ T cells from blood. Receptors originate from an adult in good health and CMV-seronegative.

This clone turned up a few times. The V gene is TRBV5-1, the J gene TRBJ2-2; a weak D match, TRBD1 (6 bases). Per germline, CDR1 SGHRS and CDR2 YFSETQ. The CDR3 has 15 amino acids. The germline V and J ends were trimmed by 3 bases and 5 bases, with 14 bases remaining between them. CDR3 loop: CASSSRTDRTGELFF. CDR3 bases: TGCGCCAGCAGCTCCCGGACAGACAGGACCGGGGAGCTGTTTTTT.

This chain joins TRBV7-8 and TRBJ1-1, with a tentative D call TRBD1 (5 bases). Trimming left V 5 bases short and J 7 bases short, with 11 bases between. Germline loops: CDR1 SGHVS, CDR2 FQNEAQ. The CDR3 extends over 12 amino acids. CDR3 in DNA: TGTGCCAGCAGCCCCATCACAGGTGAAGCTTTCTTT. The encoded protein is CASSPITGEAFF.

The V gene is TRBV30, the J gene TRBJ2-1; 13 nucleotides line up with TRBD2. CDR1 is GTSNPN and CDR2 is SVGIG in the germline V gene (reference sequence). V gave up 3 bases and J gave up 6 bases; unmatched junction bases: 5. The CDR3 length is 15 residues. The CDR3 DNA sequence: TGTGCCTGGAGACCGACTAGCGGGGGGCCCAATGAGCAGTTCTTC. It is translated as CAWRPTSGGPNEQFF.

This clone has a handful of counts. The gene calls are TRBV7-9 and TRBJ1-1, with a possible D match to TRBD1 (6 bases). The germline V and J ends were trimmed by 0 bases and 4 bases, with 9 bases remaining between them. This CDR3 contains 14 residues. Germline-derived CDR1 and CDR2 are SEHNR and FQNEAQ (reference sequence). DNA of the CDR3: TGTGCCAGCAGCTTAGCAGGGGGAGGCACTGAAGCTTTCTTT. Protein: CASSLAGGGTEAFF.

J is TRBJ1-6 and V is TRBV30, with 7 positions matching TRBD1. The CDR3 is 15 residues long. Germline V lookup: CDR1 GTSNPN, CDR2 SVGIG (reference sequence). V lost 5 bases to trimming and J lost 3 bases; unmatched junction nucleotides: 7. The CDR3 loop reads CAWAKGQVYNSPLHF. The CDR3 nucleotides read TGTGCCTGGGCCAAAGGACAGGTCTATAATTCACCCCTCCACTTT.

This clone showed up just a few times. The same CDR3 arises from other DNA sequences in this sample as well. The chain is built from TRBV5-6 and TRBJ1-1; D is unresolved. CDR1 is SGHDT and CDR2 is YYEEEE in the germline V gene. V lost 0 bases to trimming and J lost 2 bases, with 5 bases between them. The CDR3 extends over 13 amino acids. The CDR3 DNA follows: TGTGCCAGCAGCTTGGCCGGAAACACTGAAGCTTTCTTT. This translates into CASSLAGNTEAFF.

V is TRBV7-6 and J is TRBJ2-2; weak D call: TRBD1 (6 bases). V dropped 2 bases and J dropped 1 base, with 8 bases sitting between them. This CDR3 contains 15 residues. Germline lookup yields CDR1 SGHVS and CDR2 FNYEAQ. In nucleotides, the CDR3 is TGTGCCAGCAGCTTAACACAGGGGAACACCGGGGAGCTGTTTTTT. It translates to CASSLTQGNTGELFF.

The chain couples TRBV5-4 to TRBJ2-7, with D perhaps given as TRBD1 or TRBD2 (5 bases each). Per the germline V gene, CDR1 is SGHNT and CDR2 is YYREEE (reference sequence). The CDR3 has 14 residues. The ends were cut back, 4 bases at V and 1 base at J, with 12 bases in the middle. CDR3 sequence reads: CASSAGTVSYEQYF. DNA of the CDR3: TGTGCCAGCAGCGCCGGGACGGTATCCTACGAGCAGTACTTC. Complete variable domain (other parts from reference TRBV5-4 and TRBJ2-7): ETGVTQSPTHLIKTRGQQVTLRCSSQSGHNTVSWYQQALGQGPQFIFQYYREEENGRGNFPPRFSGLQFPNYSSELNVNALELDDSALYLCASSAGTVSYEQYFGPGTRLTVT.